This T cell receptor beta chain was captured by sequencing in a study of T-cell reconstitution after alpha-beta-depleted transplantation in children. CDR1 is SGHTA and CDR2 is FQGTGA in the germline V gene. CDR3 length: 15 residues. V was clipped by 5 bases and J by 6 bases; unmatched bases: 11. This clonotype has at least ten counts. Antigen unknown. Unique molecular identifiers featured in how the TCRbeta library was prepared. TCRdb re-derived calls from the PCR reads in MiXCR, one entry per CDR3 protein. In the table there are 330,000 or so distinct CDR3 sequences, 10% of which are singletons. Broader study findings: Surviving recipient cells, namely T cells and thymic progenitors, were the source of high day-60 TCRbeta diversity in some patients. Reportedly, only several hundred clones from non-depleted graft cells drove alpha-beta T-cell counts at about two months. T-cell numbers and diversity, one year after transplant, stemmed largely from T cells that were newly produced.

Sequencing was performed on PBMCs, taken before TCRalphabeta/CD19-depleted stem cell transplant. The chain is built from TRBV7-3 and TRBJ2-7, with 9 bases lining up with TRBD1. The sequence was obtained from a boy younger than two with acute myeloid leukemia, due to receive a stem cell transplant. This CDR3 is CASSPTGGEVTEQYF. The CDR3 bases are TGTGCCAGCAGCCCAACAGGGGGCGAGGTTACCGAGCAGTACTTC.